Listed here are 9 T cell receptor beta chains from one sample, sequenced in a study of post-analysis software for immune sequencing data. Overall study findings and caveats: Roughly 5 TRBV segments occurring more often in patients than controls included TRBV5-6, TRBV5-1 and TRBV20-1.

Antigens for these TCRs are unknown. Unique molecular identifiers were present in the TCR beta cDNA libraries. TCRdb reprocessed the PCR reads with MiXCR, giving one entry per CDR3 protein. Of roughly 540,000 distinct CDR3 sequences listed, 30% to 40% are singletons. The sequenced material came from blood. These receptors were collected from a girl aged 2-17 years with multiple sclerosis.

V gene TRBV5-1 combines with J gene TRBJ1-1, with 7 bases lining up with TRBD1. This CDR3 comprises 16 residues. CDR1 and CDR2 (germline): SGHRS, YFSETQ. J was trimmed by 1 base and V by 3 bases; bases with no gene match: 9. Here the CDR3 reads CASSSKERTGNTEAFF. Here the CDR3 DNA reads TGCGCCAGCAGCTCGAAAGAGCGGACAGGGAACACTGAAGCTTTCTTT. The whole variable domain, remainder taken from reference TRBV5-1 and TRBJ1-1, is KAGVTQTPRYLIKTRGQQVTLSCSPISGHRSVSWYQQTPGQGLQFLFEYFSETQRNKGNFPGRFSGRQFSNSRSEMNVSTLELGDSALYLCASSSKERTGNTEAFFGQGTRLTVV.

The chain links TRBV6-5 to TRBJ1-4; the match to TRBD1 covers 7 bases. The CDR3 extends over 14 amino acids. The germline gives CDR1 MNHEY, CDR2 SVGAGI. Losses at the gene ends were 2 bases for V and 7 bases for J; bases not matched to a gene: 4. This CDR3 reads CASSYLGQFEKLFF. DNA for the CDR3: TGTGCCAGCAGTTACCTGGGACAGTTTGAAAAACTGTTTTTT.

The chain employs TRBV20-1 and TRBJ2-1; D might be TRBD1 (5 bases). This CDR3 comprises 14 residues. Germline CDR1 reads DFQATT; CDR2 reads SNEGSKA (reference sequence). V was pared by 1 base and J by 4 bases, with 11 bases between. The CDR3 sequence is CSARVPGKYNEQFF. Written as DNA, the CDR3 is TGCAGTGCTAGAGTTCCAGGGAAGTACAATGAGCAGTTCTTC.

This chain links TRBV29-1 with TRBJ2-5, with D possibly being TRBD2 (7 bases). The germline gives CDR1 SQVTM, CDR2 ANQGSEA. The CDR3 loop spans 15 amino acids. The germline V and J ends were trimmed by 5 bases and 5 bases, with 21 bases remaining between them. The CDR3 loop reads CSVSPPGEGGETQYF. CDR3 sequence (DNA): TGCAGCGTTTCTCCGCCGGGGGAGGGGGGTGAGACCCAGTACTTC. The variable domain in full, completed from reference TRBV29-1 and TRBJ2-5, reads SAVISQKPSRDICQRGTSLTIQCQVDSQVTMMFWYRQQPGQSLTLIATANQGSEATYESGFVIDKFPISRPNLTFSTLTVSNMSPEDSSIYLCSVSPPGEGGETQYFGPGTRLLVL.

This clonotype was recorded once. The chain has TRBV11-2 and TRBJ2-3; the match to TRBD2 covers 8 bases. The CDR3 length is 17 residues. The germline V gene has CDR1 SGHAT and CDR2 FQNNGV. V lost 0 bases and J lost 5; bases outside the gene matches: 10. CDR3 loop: CASSLDPSGGAIDTQYF. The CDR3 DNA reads TGTGCCAGCAGCTTAGATCCCTCCGGGGGGGCGATAGATACGCAGTATTTT.

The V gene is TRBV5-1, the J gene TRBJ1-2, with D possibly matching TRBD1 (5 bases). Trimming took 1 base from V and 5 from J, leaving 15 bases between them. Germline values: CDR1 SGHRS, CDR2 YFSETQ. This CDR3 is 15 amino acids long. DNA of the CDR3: TGCGCCAGCAGCTTGATACCCGGGACGGATTATGGCTACACCTTC. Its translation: CASSLIPGTDYGYTF. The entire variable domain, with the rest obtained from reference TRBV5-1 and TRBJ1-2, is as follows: KAGVTQTPRYLIKTRGQQVTLSCSPISGHRSVSWYQQTPGQGLQFLFEYFSETQRNKGNFPGRFSGRQFSNSRSEMNVSTLELGDSALYLCASSLIPGTDYGYTFGSGTRLTVV.

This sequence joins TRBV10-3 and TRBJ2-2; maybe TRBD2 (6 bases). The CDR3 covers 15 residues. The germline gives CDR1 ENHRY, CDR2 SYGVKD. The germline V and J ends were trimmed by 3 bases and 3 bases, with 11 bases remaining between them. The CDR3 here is CAISETGGDTGELFF. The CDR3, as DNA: TGTGCCATCAGTGAAACAGGAGGGGACACCGGGGAGCTGTTTTTT.

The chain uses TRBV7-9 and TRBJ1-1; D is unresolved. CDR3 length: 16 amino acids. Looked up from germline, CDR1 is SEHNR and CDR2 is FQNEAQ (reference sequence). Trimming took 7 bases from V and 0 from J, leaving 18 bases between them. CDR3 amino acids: CASTKFPGGMNTEAFF. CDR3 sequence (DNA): TGTGCCAGCACCAAATTCCCGGGAGGGATGAACACTGAAGCTTTCTTT.

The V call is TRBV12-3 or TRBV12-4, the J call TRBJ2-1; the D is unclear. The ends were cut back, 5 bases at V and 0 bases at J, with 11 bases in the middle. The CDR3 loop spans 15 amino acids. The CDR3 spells CASSPQPSSYNEQFF. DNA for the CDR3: TGTGCCAGCAGTCCCCAGCCTAGCTCCTACAATGAGCAGTTCTTC.